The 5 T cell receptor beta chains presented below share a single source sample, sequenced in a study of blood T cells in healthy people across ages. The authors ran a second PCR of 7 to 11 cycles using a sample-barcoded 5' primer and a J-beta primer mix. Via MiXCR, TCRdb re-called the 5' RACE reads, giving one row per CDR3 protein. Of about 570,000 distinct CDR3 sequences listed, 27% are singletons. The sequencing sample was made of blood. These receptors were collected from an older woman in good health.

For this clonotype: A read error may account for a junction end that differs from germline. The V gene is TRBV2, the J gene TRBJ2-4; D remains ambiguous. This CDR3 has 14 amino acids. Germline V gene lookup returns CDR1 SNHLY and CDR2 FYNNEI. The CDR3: CASRDPLAKSIQYF. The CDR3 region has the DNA TGTGCCAGCAGAGACCCTCTGGCCAAAAGCATTCAGTACTTC.

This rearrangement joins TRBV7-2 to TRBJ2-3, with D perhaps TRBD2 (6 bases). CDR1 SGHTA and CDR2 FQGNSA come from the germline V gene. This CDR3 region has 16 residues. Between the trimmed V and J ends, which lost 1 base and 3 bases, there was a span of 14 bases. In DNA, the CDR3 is TGTGCCAGCAGCTTAGGGGCTAGCGTTTGGACAGATACGCAGTATTTT. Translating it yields CASSLGASVWTDTQYF.

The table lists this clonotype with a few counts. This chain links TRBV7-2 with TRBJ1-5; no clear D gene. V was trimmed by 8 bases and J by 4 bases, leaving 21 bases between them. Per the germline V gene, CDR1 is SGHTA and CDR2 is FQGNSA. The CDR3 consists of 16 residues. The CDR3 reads CASAMGQARLNQPQHF. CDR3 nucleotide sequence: TGTGCCAGCGCTATGGGCCAGGCCAGGCTGAATCAGCCCCAGCATTTT.

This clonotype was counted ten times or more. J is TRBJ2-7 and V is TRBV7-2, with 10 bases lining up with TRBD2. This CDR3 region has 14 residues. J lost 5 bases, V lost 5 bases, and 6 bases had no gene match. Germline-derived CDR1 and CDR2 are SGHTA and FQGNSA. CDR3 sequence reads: CASSETSGVNEQYF. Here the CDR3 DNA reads TGTGCCAGCAGCGAAACTAGCGGGGTGAACGAGCAGTACTTC.

CDR3 sequence (DNA): TGCAGTGCTAGGAGGGTGGTAGTAGCGTTTGATGAGCAGTTCTTC. Translation: CSARRVVVAFDEQFF. The V gene is TRBV20-1, the J gene TRBJ2-1, with D possibly matching TRBD2 (5 bases). The length of the CDR3 is 15 residues. V dropped 3 bases and J dropped 8 bases, with 20 bases sitting between them. Germline V gene lookup returns CDR1 DFQATT and CDR2 SNEGSKA (reference sequence).